These 24 T cell receptor beta chains came from one sample sequenced in a study of cytomegalovirus exposure and HLA in healthy donors. Profiling relied on immunoSEQ multiplex PCR, and the TCRdb table lists in-frame clones only, not all of them. The sample yields some 200,000 clones, about 80% seen once. Sequencing input: PBMCs. These receptors all stem from a woman aged 18-29 years in good health and CMV-seropositive.

J is TRBJ2-3 and V is TRBV4-3, with 10 nucleotides matching TRBD2. Germline CDR1 LGHNA, CDR2 YSLEER. J lost 1 base, V lost 4 bases, and 5 bases had no gene match. The CDR3 sequence is 16 residues long. CDR3 sequence reads: CASSPGSGGRTDTQYF. CDR3 sequence (DNA): TGCGCCAGCAGCCCGGGTAGCGGGGGGCGCACAGATACGCAGTATTTT.

The chain carries TRBV6-1 and TRBJ2-5; a weak D match, TRBD1 (6 bases). CDR3 size: 16 residues. Trimming took off 3 bases at V and 6 bases at J, with 20 bases between the two ends. Germline assignment: CDR1 MNHNS and CDR2 SASEGT. DNA for the CDR3: TGTGCCAGCAGTGACCTCGGGTTGGTTCAGGGGCAGACCCAGTACTTC. Translated, it gives CASSDLGLVQGQTQYF.

The chain links TRBV18 to TRBJ1-1; D is ambiguous. Trimming left V 0 bases short and J 5 bases short, with 10 bases between. The CDR3 is made up of 14 amino acids. Germline loops: CDR1 KGHSH, CDR2 LQKENI. The CDR3 DNA reads as TGTGCCAGCTCACCACCGGAATCGAGGACTGAAGCTTTCTTT. Translation: CASSPPESRTEAFF. The full variable domain, completed using reference TRBV18 and TRBJ1-1, is NAGVMQNPRHLVRRRGQEARLRCSPMKGHSHVYWYRQLPEEGLKFMVYLQKENIIDESGMPKERFSAEFPKEGPSILRIQQVVRGDSAAYFCASSPPESRTEAFFGQGTRLTVV.

The chain has TRBV28 and TRBJ1-6; tentatively, D is TRBD1 (6 bases). Trimming took 5 bases from V and 6 from J, leaving 17 bases between them. Germline loops: CDR1 MDHEN, CDR2 SYDVKM. The CDR3 length is 16 residues. CDR3 residues: CASSPPGALGNSPLHF. The CDR3 DNA reads as TGTGCCAGCAGTCCGCCAGGGGCGTTGGGTAATTCACCCCTCCACTTT. Looking up the rest from reference TRBV28 and TRBJ1-6 gives the full variable domain: DVKVTQSSRYLVKRTGEKVFLECVQDMDHENMFWYRQDPGLGLRLIYFSYDVKMKEKGDIPEGYSVSREKKERFSLILESASTNQTSMYLCASSPPGALGNSPLHFGNGTRLTVT.

The chain carries TRBV5-1 and TRBJ1-1; D remains ambiguous. V shed 6 bases and J shed 1 base, with 10 bases lying between them. This CDR3 is 13 amino acids long. The germline CDR1 and CDR2 sequences are SGHRS and YFSETQ. The CDR3 here is CASKEGENTEAFF. Here the CDR3 DNA reads TGCGCCAGCAAGGAGGGTGAGAACACTGAAGCTTTCTTT.

This chain links TRBV25-1 with TRBJ1-1, with D perhaps matching TRBD1 (5 bases). V was cut by 1 base and J by 5 bases, with 8 bases left in between. CDR1 is MGHDK and CDR2 is SYGVNS in the germline V gene. The CDR3 is made up of 13 amino acids. The CDR3 DNA sequence: TGTGCCAGCAGTGAATCGGGGGGGACTGAAGCTTTCTTT. Protein: CASSESGGTEAFF.

V is TRBV6-5 and J is TRBJ2-3; 9 nucleotides align to TRBD1. This CDR3 has 15 residues. Trimming at V came to 7 bases and at J to 4 bases, leaving 9 bases not matched to a gene. CDR1 MNHEY and CDR2 SVGAGI come from the germline V gene. The CDR3 protein is CASTPRRQGADTQYF. CDR3 in DNA: TGTGCCAGCACCCCCCGGAGACAGGGGGCAGATACGCAGTATTTT.

The gene calls are TRBV6-5 and TRBJ2-7; D may be TRBD2 (5 bases). CDR3 size: 16 residues. Germline values: CDR1 MNHEY, CDR2 SVGAGI. V was shortened by 4 bases and J by 4 bases, with 20 bases between the two germline ends. CDR3 loop: CASSLAYIGGKYEQYF. CDR3 nucleotide sequence: TGTGCCAGCAGTTTAGCTTACATCGGAGGAAAGTACGAGCAGTACTTC.

The chain carries TRBV6-5 and TRBJ2-7, with TRBD2 matching 8 bases. After removal of 10 bases from V and 4 bases from J, the junction contained 6 bases not matched to a gene. The CDR3 totals 12 residues. CDR1 is MNHEY, CDR2 SVGAGI, per germline. CDR3 nucleotides: TGTGCCACGAGTCGGGGGGGATACGAGCAGTACTTC. Translation gives CATSRGGYEQYF.

The rearrangement joins TRBV5-1 to TRBJ2-7, with 8 bases lining up with TRBD1. This CDR3 is built from 17 residues. V shed 0 bases and J 3 bases; nucleotides not matched to a gene: 11. Germline V gene data show CDR1 as SGHRS and CDR2 as YFSETQ. The CDR3 nucleotides read TGCGCCAGCAGCTTGGTCCCCGCAGGGGGCGCGAACTACGAGCAGTACTTC. It encodes CASSLVPAGGANYEQYF.

The chain has TRBV9 and TRBJ1-2; 7 bases fit TRBD1. The germline V gene has CDR1 SGDLS and CDR2 YYNGEE. The CDR3 covers 14 residues. The ends lost 4 bases at V and 3 bases at J; junction bases unmatched: 6. The CDR3: CASSLQGIDYGYTF. CDR3 DNA: TGTGCCAGCAGCTTACAGGGGATTGACTATGGCTACACCTTC.

This clone was counted a few times. The genes are TRBV7-9 and TRBJ2-5; tentative D call: TRBD2 (6 bases). CDR1 and CDR2 from the germline V gene are SEHNR and FQNEAQ (reference sequence). V was cut by 5 bases and J by 4 bases, with 11 bases left in between. The CDR3 extends over 13 amino acids. This CDR3 reads CASSAGLRETQYF. The CDR3 coding sequence is TGTGCCAGCAGCGCGGGACTTAGAGAGACCCAGTACTTC.

The gene calls are TRBV5-4 and TRBJ2-1; TRBD2 is a possible D gene (7 bases). The CDR3 length is 16 residues. Between the trimmed V and J ends, which lost 4 bases and 4 bases, there was a span of 18 bases. Per germline, CDR1 SGHNT and CDR2 YYREEE (reference sequence). As DNA, the CDR3 is TGTGCCAGCAGCCAGGGGAATAGGGGGGGGTACAATGAGCAGTTCTTC. This codes for CASSQGNRGGYNEQFF.

The chain has TRBV7-9 and TRBJ2-3; TRBD2 matches 9 bases. V shed 3 bases and J 2 bases; nucleotides not matched to a gene: 6. Germline CDR1 reads SEHNR; CDR2 reads FQNEAQ (reference sequence). This CDR3 comprises 16 residues. The CDR3 nucleotides are TGTGCCAGCAGCTTCTACTTAGCGGGGGACACAGATACGCAGTATTTT. Residues: CASSFYLAGDTDTQYF.

V is TRBV6-5 and J is TRBJ2-7; possibly TRBD2 for D (6 bases). CDR3 size: 13 residues. Trimming left V 0 bases short and J 6 bases short, with 9 bases between. The V gene's germline CDR1 is MNHEY and CDR2 SVGAGI. The CDR3 reads CASSYSTRAEQYF. The DNA of the CDR3 is TGTGCCAGCAGTTACTCGACTAGAGCCGAGCAGTACTTC.

This clone was seen a single time. This rearrangement joins TRBV13 to TRBJ2-7; 12 bases line up with TRBD2. The CDR3 runs to 14 residues. V was pared by 6 bases and J by 5 bases, with 5 bases of the junction left unmatched. Germline V gene data show CDR1 as PRHDT and CDR2 as FYEKMQ (reference sequence). CDR3 sequence reads: CASSRTSGINEQYF. In DNA, the CDR3 is TGTGCCAGCAGTAGGACTAGCGGGATCAACGAGCAGTACTTC.

The chain joins TRBV7-2 to TRBJ2-7, with a weak D call TRBD2 (6 bases). The V and J ends lost 5 bases and 6 bases respectively, with 17 bases between them. The length of the CDR3 is 14 residues. The germline gives CDR1 SGHTA, CDR2 FQGNSA. In DNA form, the CDR3 reads TGTGCCAGCAGCCCCCTATCGGGGGTCGGCGAGCAGTACTTC. Translating gives CASSPLSGVGEQYF. Supplemented by reference TRBV7-2 and TRBJ2-7, the full variable domain reads GAGVSQSPSNKVTEKGKDVELRCDPISGHTALYWYRQSLGQGLEFLIYFQGNSAPDKSGLPSDRFSAERTGGSVSTLTIQRTQQEDSAVYLCASSPLSGVGEQYFGPGTRLTVT.

The chain carries TRBV5-6 and TRBJ2-3; TRBD1 is a possible D gene (5 bases). V was pared by 3 bases and J by 4 bases, with 21 bases between. CDR1 and CDR2 (germline): SGHDT, YYEEEE. This CDR3 spans 17 amino acids. In DNA form, the CDR3 reads TGTGCCAGCAGCTCGTGGATCGACAGACAAGACGCAGATACGCAGTATTTT. Its translation is CASSSWIDRQDADTQYF. The full variable domain, its missing parts supplied by reference TRBV5-6 and TRBJ2-3, is DAGVTQSPTHLIKTRGQQVTLRCSPKSGHDTVSWYQQALGQGPQFIFQYYEEEERQRGNFPDRFSGHQFPNYSSELNVNALLLGDSALYLCASSSWIDRQDADTQYFGPGTRLTVL.

The chain has TRBV6-1 and TRBJ2-2; the D gene is possibly TRBD1 (6 bases). Germline values: CDR1 MNHNS, CDR2 SASEGT. This CDR3 has 15 residues. The V end lost 3 bases, the J end lost 2 bases, and 10 bases lay between the germline ends. The CDR3 DNA sequence: TGTGCCAGCAGTGAGGGACACCTAAACACCGGGGAGCTGTTTTTT. Encoded protein: CASSEGHLNTGELFF.

V and J are TRBV5-1 and TRBJ2-3, with 12 bases that match TRBD2. CDR1 and CDR2 from the germline V gene are SGHRS and YFSETQ. The CDR3 has 15 amino acids. With 2 bases clipped from V and 4 bases from J, the junction kept 2 bases outside the gene matches. The CDR3 reads CASSLLAGGSDTQYF. Written as DNA, the CDR3 is TGCGCCAGCAGCTTACTAGCGGGGGGCTCAGATACGCAGTATTTT. Complete variable domain (other parts from reference TRBV5-1 and TRBJ2-3): KAGVTQTPRYLIKTRGQQVTLSCSPISGHRSVSWYQQTPGQGLQFLFEYFSETQRNKGNFPGRFSGRQFSNSRSEMNVSTLELGDSALYLCASSLLAGGSDTQYFGPGTRLTVL.

The V and J genes are TRBV10-3 and TRBJ1-3; tentative D call: TRBD1 (5 bases). The CDR3 runs 15 residues. Trimming took off 2 bases at V and 0 bases at J, with 8 bases between the two ends. From germline, CDR1 is ENHRY and CDR2 SYGVKD. CDR3 DNA sequence: TGTGCCATCAGTGAGACAGGTCACTCTGGAAACACCATATATTTT. Encoded protein: CAISETGHSGNTIYF.

This chain connects TRBV4-2 to TRBJ2-7, with no clear D. Trimming removed 2 bases at V and 4 bases at J, with 9 bases between. In germline, CDR1 is LGHNA, CDR2 YNFKEQ. This CDR3 has 13 amino acids. CDR3 in amino acids: CASSQNPAYEQYF. The CDR3, as DNA: TGTGCCAGCAGCCAAAACCCCGCGTACGAGCAGTACTTC.

In its sample, this clone was seen many times. V gene TRBV27 combines with J gene TRBJ1-6; D may be TRBD1 (6 bases). V shed 6 bases and J shed 5 bases, with 8 bases lying between them. This CDR3 has 13 amino acids. Germline V CDR1 and CDR2: MNHEY, SMNVEV (reference sequence). The CDR3 region is CASRGADNSPLHF. The CDR3 DNA reads TGTGCCAGCAGGGGGGCAGATAATTCACCCCTCCACTTT.

The V call is TRBV7-9, the J call TRBJ1-6, with a tentative D call TRBD1 (6 bases). This CDR3 region has 14 residues. Germline V gene sequence: CDR1 SEHNR, CDR2 FQNEAQ (reference sequence). Trimming left V 4 bases short and J 10 bases short, with 14 bases between. CDR3 residues: CASSSPLRGSPLHF. CDR3 nucleotide sequence: TGTGCCAGCAGCTCGCCTCTGAGGGGGTCACCCCTCCACTTT.